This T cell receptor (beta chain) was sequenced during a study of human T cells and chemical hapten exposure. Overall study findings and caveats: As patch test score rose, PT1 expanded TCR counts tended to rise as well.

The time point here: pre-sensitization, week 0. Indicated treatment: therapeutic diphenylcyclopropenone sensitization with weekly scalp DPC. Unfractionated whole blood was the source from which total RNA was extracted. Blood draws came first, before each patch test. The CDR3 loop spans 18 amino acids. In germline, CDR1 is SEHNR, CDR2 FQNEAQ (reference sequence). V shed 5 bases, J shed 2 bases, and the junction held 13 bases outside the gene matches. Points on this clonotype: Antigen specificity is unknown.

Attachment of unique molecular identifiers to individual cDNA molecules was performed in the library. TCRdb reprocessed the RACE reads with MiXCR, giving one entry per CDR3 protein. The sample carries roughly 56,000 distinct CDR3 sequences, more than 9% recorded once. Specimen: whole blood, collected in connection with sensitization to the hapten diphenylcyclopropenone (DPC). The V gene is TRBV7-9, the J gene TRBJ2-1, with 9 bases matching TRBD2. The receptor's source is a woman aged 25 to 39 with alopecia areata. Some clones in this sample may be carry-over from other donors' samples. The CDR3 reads CASSPPTPSGEPYNEQFF. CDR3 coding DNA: TGTGCCAGCAGCCCACCAACACCTAGCGGGGAACCCTACAATGAGCAGTTCTTC.